Sequencing of this T cell receptor beta chain was carried out in a study of blood T cell repertoires in COVID-19 (dated by TCRdb to about 2020). With respect to the entire study: Collaborator samples came from the United States, Italy and Spain and covered acute and convalescent phases of COVID-19. The material from the prospective study consisted of cDNA or gDNA derived from T cells, B-cell-depleted T cells, or PBMCs. Nearly every sample came with metadata listing a de-identified subject ID, COVID-19 status, age in years and sex. Samples came from the ongoing ImmuneRACE study (first 160 participants) plus 1,254 subjects from 6 global collaborators. The repertoires were released in a freely available public database meant as a resource for research on the immune response to SARS-CoV-2. HLA class I and class II types, where available, came from metadata supplied by the sample provider rather than from assay-based typing. The dataset comprised deeply sampled blood TCRbeta repertoires from subjects exposed to, actively infected with, or recovered from COVID-19.

From cysteine to phenylalanine, the CDR3 is 14 amino acids long. Solely the CDR3 DNA is kept, with 42 bases framed from the first base. The germline V gene specifies WSHSY as CDR1 and SAAADI as CDR2. Deletion took 6 bases off V and 4 bases off J, with a span of 15 bases between the germline ends. Points on this clone: The specificity of this receptor is unknown. No much larger clone exists at a distance of one base, and base qualities are not known.

Collaborating institutions collected whole blood in K2EDTA tubes following their own protocols. For TCRbeta analysis, collaborator samples were shipped as frozen whole blood, as isolated PBMCs, or as DNA extracted from either sample type. Summary of the overall study and its limitations: How much clinical and demographic metadata was included differed by source and by participant, and the metadata was provided uncurated.

TCRbeta CDR3 regions were amplified from genomic DNA by means of the immunoSEQ Assay, a bias-controlled multiplex PCR. Per the source publication's procedure: Within the assay, amplification of reference gene primers was used to estimate how many nucleated cells each sample contained. To quantify the absolute abundance of each unique TCRbeta CDR3 rearrangement, sequence reads were collapsed and filtered. Productive Simpson clonality was computed per sample as the square root of Simpson's diversity index over productive rearrangements. The table comes from immuneACCESS by way of TCRdb, which keeps in-frame sequences with V and J called. Part of the clones is missing from these tables; in studies checked, under half for an unresolved V gene and the rest for unknown reasons. Clone size and V and J calls were adopted from that table, with D and trimming inferred from the DNA. The sample has 200,000 to 250,000 clones on record, 85% of them singletons. 6% to 7% of the sample comes from the top ten.

The rearrangement combines TRBV10-2 with TRBJ1-1; the D gene cannot be resolved reliably. Sequenced input: peripheral blood. The TCR comes from a woman aged 60 to 75 with active or convalescent COVID-19. The DNA sequence is given as TGCGCCAGCAGGGGATCGGGGTATGTCACTGAAGCTTTCTTT. It encodes CASRGSGYVTEAFF.